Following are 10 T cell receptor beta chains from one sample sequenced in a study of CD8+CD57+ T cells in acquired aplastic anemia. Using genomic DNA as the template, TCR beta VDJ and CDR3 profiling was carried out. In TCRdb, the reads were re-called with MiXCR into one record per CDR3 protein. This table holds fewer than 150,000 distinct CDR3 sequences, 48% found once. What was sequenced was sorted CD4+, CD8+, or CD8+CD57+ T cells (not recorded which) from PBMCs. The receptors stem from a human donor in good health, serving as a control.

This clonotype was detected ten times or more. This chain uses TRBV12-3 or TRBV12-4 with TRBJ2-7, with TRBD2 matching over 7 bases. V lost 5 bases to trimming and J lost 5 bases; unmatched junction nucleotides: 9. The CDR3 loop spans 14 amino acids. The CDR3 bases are TGTGCCAGCAGTCCGACGGGGGGAAGGGACGAGCAGTACTTC. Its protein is CASSPTGGRDEQYF.

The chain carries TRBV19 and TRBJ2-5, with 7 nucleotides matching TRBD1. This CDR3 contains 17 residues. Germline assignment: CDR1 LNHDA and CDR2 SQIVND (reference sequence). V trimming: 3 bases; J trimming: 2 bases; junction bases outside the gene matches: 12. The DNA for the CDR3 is TGTGCCAGTAGTATTACTCTACACAGGGGAAGGCAAGAGACCCAGTACTTC. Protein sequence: CASSITLHRGRQETQYF.

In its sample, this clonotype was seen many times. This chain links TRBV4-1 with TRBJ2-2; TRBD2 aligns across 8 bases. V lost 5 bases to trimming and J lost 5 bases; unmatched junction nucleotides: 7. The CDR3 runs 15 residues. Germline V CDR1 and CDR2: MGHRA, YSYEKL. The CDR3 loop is CASSDGGAGTGELFF. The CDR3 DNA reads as TGCGCCAGCAGCGACGGGGGGGCAGGGACCGGGGAGCTGTTTTTT.

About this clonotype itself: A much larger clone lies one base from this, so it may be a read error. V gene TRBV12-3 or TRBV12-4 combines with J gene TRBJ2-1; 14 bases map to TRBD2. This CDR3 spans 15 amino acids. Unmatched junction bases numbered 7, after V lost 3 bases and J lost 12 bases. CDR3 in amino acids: CASSLTSGGAYGQFF. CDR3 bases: TGTGCCAGCAGTTTGACTAGCGGGGGGGCCTATGGGCAGTTCTTC.

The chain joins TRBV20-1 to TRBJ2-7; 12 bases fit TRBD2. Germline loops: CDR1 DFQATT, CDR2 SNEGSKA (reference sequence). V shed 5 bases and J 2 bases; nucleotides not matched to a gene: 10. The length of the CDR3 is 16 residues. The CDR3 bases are TGCAGTGCTTCTAAACCCCTAGCGGGGGGGGCCTACGAGCAGTACTTC. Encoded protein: CSASKPLAGGAYEQYF.

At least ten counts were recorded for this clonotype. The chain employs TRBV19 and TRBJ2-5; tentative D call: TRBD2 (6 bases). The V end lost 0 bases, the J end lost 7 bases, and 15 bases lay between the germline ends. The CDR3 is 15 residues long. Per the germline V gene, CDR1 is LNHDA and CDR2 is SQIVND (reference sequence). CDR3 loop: CASSIEGGTSRTQYF. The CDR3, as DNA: TGTGCCAGTAGTATAGAGGGGGGTACCTCTAGGACCCAGTACTTC.

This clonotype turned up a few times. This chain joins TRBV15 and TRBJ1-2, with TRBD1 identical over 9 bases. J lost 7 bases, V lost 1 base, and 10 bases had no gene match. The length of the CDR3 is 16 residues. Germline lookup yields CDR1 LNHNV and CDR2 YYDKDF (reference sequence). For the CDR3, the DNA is TGTGCCACCAGCAGAGGCGGGGGACAGGGAATCGGTGGCTACACCTTC. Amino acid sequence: CATSRGGGQGIGGYTF.

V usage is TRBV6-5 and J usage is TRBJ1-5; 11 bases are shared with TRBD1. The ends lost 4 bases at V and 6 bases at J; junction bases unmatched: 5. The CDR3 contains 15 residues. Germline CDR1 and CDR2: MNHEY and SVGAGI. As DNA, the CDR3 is TGTGCCAGCAGTTCCTGGACAGGGGGCACTCAGCCCCAGCATTTT. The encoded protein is CASSSWTGGTQPQHF.

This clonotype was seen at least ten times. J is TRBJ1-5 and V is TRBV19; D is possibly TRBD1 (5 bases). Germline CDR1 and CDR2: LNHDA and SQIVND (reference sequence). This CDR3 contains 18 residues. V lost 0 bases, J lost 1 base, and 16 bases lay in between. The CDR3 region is CASSIEWGFGGSNQPQHF. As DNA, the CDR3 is TGTGCCAGTAGTATAGAATGGGGGTTTGGGGGAAGCAATCAGCCCCAGCATTTT.

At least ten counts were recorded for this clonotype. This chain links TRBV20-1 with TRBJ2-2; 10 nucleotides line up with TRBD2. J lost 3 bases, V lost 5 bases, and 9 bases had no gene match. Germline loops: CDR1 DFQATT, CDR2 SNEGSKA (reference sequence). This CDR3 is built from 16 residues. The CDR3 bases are TGCAGTGCTGCCCCATTAGCGGGGGGCGACACCGGGGAGCTGTTTTTT. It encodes CSAAPLAGGDTGELFF.